This TCR beta chain derives from a study of T cells in Graves' hyperthyroidism and ophthalmopathy. General observations from the study: Researchers report that a 13 V-J model separated ophthalmopathy from stable hyperthyroidism.

This clonotype was seen at least ten times. No antigen is known for it. After removal of 5 bases from V and 0 bases from J, the junction contained 7 bases not matched to a gene. This CDR3 has 15 residues. CDR1 is LNHDA, CDR2 SQIVND, per germline (reference sequence). Regions amplified from RNA transcripts were the TCR beta CDR3 regions. The HTBI primer set was used in a first-round RT-PCR of the TCR CDR3. TCRdb independently ran MiXCR on the multiplex PCR reads; one entry per CDR3 protein. The repertoire holds 300,000 to 350,000 distinct CDR3 sequences, with 15% to 20% as singletons. The clonotype originates from a woman aged 35 to 49 with Graves' ophthalmopathy. Sequences were obtained from blood. The rearrangement joins TRBV19 to TRBJ2-7; 7 positions match TRBD1. The CDR3 sequence is CASSSSTGNSYEQYF. The CDR3 region has the DNA TGTGCCAGTAGTTCATCGACAGGGAACTCCTACGAGCAGTACTTC.